This T cell receptor (beta chain) is drawn from a study of cytomegalovirus exposure and HLA in healthy donors. For the study at large: In a later analysis, it was reported that the roughly 120 validation repertoires had been produced on the same platform as the roughly 650 repertoires belonging to the first cohort. Overall study results and limits: Among the CMV-associated chains, three were confirmed in vitro as specific for CMV antigens. Rare TCR sequences dominated, though some public TCRs recurred in many donors.

Trimming removed 3 bases from V and 4 bases from J; junction bases left unmatched: 4. The CDR3 spans 14 residues. Looked up from germline, CDR1 is MNHNS and CDR2 is SASEGT. Measured with immunoSEQ multiplex PCR; TCRdb has only the in-frame clones, and not every one. The repertoire holds approximately 270,000 clones, about 86% seen once, with over 0.95% in the top ten. Of note for this clone: Its specificity is not known.

The V call is TRBV6-1, the J call TRBJ2-7; 9 bases align to TRBD1. Specimen: PBMCs. The receptor was isolated from a woman under 30 in good health and CMV-seronegative. CDR3 coding DNA: TGTGCCAGCAGTGACGGGACAGGGCGATACGAGCAGTACTTC. It codes for CASSDGTGRYEQYF.